Presented here are 25 T cell receptor beta chains from one specimen sequenced in a study of blood T cell repertoires in COVID-19. Some clones are missing from TCRdb's copy, which holds only in-frame ones; the method was immunoSEQ multiplex PCR. The sample lists around 160,000 clones; about 88% were seen once. Material: peripheral blood. The origin of the receptors is a human donor in a cohort sampled during active COVID-19.

The J gene is TRBJ1-4, the V gene TRBV7-9, with 8 bases matching TRBD1. CDR3 length equals 17 residues. V shed 2 bases and J 4 bases; nucleotides not matched to a gene: 9. In germline, CDR1 is SEHNR, CDR2 FQNEAQ (reference sequence). The CDR3 is CASSLWPGGAGNEKLFF. In DNA, the CDR3 is TGTGCCAGCAGCTTATGGCCAGGGGGCGCCGGTAATGAAAAACTGTTTTTT.

V usage is TRBV9 and J usage is TRBJ2-1; 10 positions match TRBD2. Germline CDR1 is SGDLS and CDR2 is YYNGEE. This CDR3 spans 13 amino acids. Losses at the gene ends were 8 bases for V and 9 bases for J; bases not matched to a gene: 8. The CDR3 reads CASSSGGLGEQFF. The DNA of the CDR3 is TGTGCCAGTAGTAGCGGGGGGCTAGGTGAGCAGTTCTTC.

The chain couples TRBV19 to TRBJ2-7; 7 bases match TRBD1. This CDR3 comprises 14 residues. With V trimmed by 6 bases and J by 0 bases, 5 bases remained unmatched. Germline lookup yields CDR1 LNHDA and CDR2 SQIVND (reference sequence). The CDR3 bases are TGTGCCAGTAGGATGACAGGGAGCTCCTACGAGCAGTACTTC. This encodes CASRMTGSSYEQYF.

This sequence joins TRBV5-1 and TRBJ2-1, with 8 bases identical to TRBD2. The CDR3 loop spans 14 amino acids. Germline-derived CDR1 and CDR2 are SGHRS and YFSETQ. V was pared by 2 bases and J by 5 bases, with 3 bases of the junction left unmatched. In DNA form, the CDR3 reads TGCGCCAGCAGCTTTGGCGGGGGGAACAATGAGCAGTTCTTC. It is translated as CASSFGGGNNEQFF.

This clone was counted once. The CDR3 DNA reads as TGTGCCAGTACCCGGACCGGGACAGGGGGCGCTAAGCAGTACTTC. It yields the protein CASTRTGTGGAKQYF. V usage is TRBV19 and J usage is TRBJ2-7; 12 nucleotides agree with TRBD1. CDR3 length: 15 residues. From germline, CDR1 is LNHDA and CDR2 SQIVND (reference sequence). With 7 bases clipped from V and 8 bases from J, the junction kept 12 bases outside the gene matches.

This chain uses TRBV27 with TRBJ2-5; D is undetermined. V gave up 6 bases and J gave up 2 bases, with 16 bases separating them. Looked up from germline, CDR1 is MNHEY and CDR2 is SMNVEV (reference sequence). This CDR3 spans 15 amino acids. The CDR3 DNA follows: TGTGCCAGCAGACGACTCGATAGAACACAAGAGACCCAGTACTTC. It specifies CASRRLDRTQETQYF.

This rearrangement joins TRBV27 to TRBJ2-7, with 11 positions matching TRBD2. The V gene end was trimmed by 4 bases and the J gene end by 4 bases; junction bases not matched to a gene: 6. Germline CDR1 reads MNHEY; CDR2 reads SMNVEV (reference sequence). There are 15 residues in the CDR3. The CDR3 nucleotides are TGTGCCAGCAGTTCGCCTCTAGCGGGGGGTTACGAGCAGTACTTC. Its protein product is CASSSPLAGGYEQYF.

This chain's CDR3 is CASRVLRTGRVQPQHF. CDR3 coding DNA: TGTGCCAGCAGGGTCCTTCGGACAGGGAGGGTCCAGCCCCAGCATTTT. The V and J genes are TRBV28 and TRBJ1-5; TRBD1 aligns across 8 bases. The V gene's germline CDR1 is MDHEN and CDR2 SYDVKM. After removal of 6 bases from V and 7 bases from J, the junction contained 14 bases not matched to a gene. The CDR3 is 16 residues long.

A note on this clone: This CDR3 is also generated by other DNA sequences in the sample. J is TRBJ1-2 and V is TRBV7-2; D uncertain. The germline V gene encodes CDR1 SGHTA and CDR2 FQGNSA. V was cut by 1 base and J by 0 bases, with 12 bases left in between. This CDR3 region has 16 residues. Written as DNA, the CDR3 is TGTGCCAGCAGCTTAGGGGGAGAGAGAGCTAACTATGGCTACACCTTC. Translating it yields CASSLGGERANYGYTF.

The chain combines TRBV7-9 with TRBJ2-1, with 7 nucleotides matching TRBD2. The CDR3 covers 16 residues. CDR1 is SEHNR and CDR2 is FQNEAQ in the germline V gene (reference sequence). V gave up 7 bases and J gave up 7 bases; unmatched junction bases: 16. The DNA of the CDR3 is TGTGCCAGCATTCCCCTGGGAGGGAAGATAAAGAATGAGCAGTTCTTC. Protein: CASIPLGGKIKNEQFF.

This clone occurred once. The rearrangement links TRBV4-3 to TRBJ2-1, with a weak D call TRBD1 (5 bases). The germline CDR1 and CDR2 sequences are LGHNA and YSLEER. CDR3 length: 14 amino acids. Trimming cost V 3 bases and J 8 bases, with 14 bases left between them. CDR3 in amino acids: CASSQAKGSHEQFF. CDR3 DNA sequence: TGCGCCAGCAGCCAGGCCAAGGGGTCCCATGAGCAGTTCTTC.

The chain is built from TRBV28 and TRBJ2-3; 7 nucleotides agree with TRBD2. CDR3 length: 15 amino acids. V shed 4 bases and J 1 base; nucleotides not matched to a gene: 5. Looked up from germline, CDR1 is MDHEN and CDR2 is SYDVKM. CDR3 nucleotide sequence: TGTGCCAGCAGTTCTCTGGCGGGGGGCACAGATACGCAGTATTTT. As protein: CASSSLAGGTDTQYF.

The rearrangement links TRBV7-8 to TRBJ1-1; D gene ambiguous. This CDR3 contains 12 residues. Germline assignment: CDR1 SGHVS and CDR2 FQNEAQ. Trimming cost V 1 base and J 8 bases, with 8 bases left between them. CDR3 amino acids: CASSLGRLEAFF. CDR3 DNA: TGTGCCAGCAGCTTAGGGCGGCTAGAAGCTTTCTTT.

This chain connects TRBV6-5 to TRBJ2-7; D possibly corresponds to TRBD1 (6 bases). Germline CDR1 MNHEY, CDR2 SVGAGI. The CDR3 covers 15 residues. Trimming cost V 8 bases and J 4 bases, with 21 bases left between them. The CDR3 reads CASRRGHTTLYEQYF. The CDR3 DNA sequence: TGTGCCAGCCGAAGGGGACACACAACTCTATACGAGCAGTACTTC.

In this sample, this clone turned up many times. This chain connects TRBV5-1 to TRBJ1-6, with a tentative D call TRBD1 (5 bases). V was pared by 0 bases and J by 7 bases, with 20 bases between. Germline values: CDR1 SGHRS, CDR2 YFSETQ. There are 18 residues in the CDR3. CDR3 sequence reads: CASSLVGRVGDLNSPLHF. The CDR3 bases are TGCGCCAGCAGCTTGGTGGGGCGAGTAGGGGACTTAAATTCACCCCTCCACTTT.

The genes are TRBV2 and TRBJ2-5; the match to TRBD2 covers 14 bases. V lost 9 bases, J lost 5 bases, and 8 bases stayed unmatched. Germline V gives CDR1 SNHLY, CDR2 FYNNEI. The CDR3 covers 15 residues. CDR3 nucleotide sequence: TGTGCCAGACGACTAGCGGGGGGGCCCGAGGAGACCCAGTACTTC. Protein: CARRLAGGPEETQYF.

The chain uses TRBV15 and TRBJ2-1, with a weak D call TRBD2 (5 bases). Germline-derived CDR1 and CDR2 are LNHNV and YYDKDF (reference sequence). This CDR3 spans 16 amino acids. Trimming removed 5 bases at V and 0 bases at J, with 14 bases between. CDR3 bases: TGTGCCACCAGCCGGACTTCCTTGGGCTCCTACAATGAGCAGTTCTTC. Translated: CATSRTSLGSYNEQFF.

The CDR3 protein is CASSIWGGHAEQYF. Written as DNA, the CDR3 is TGTGCCAGTAGTATATGGGGGGGACACGCCGAGCAGTACTTC. J is TRBJ2-7 and V is TRBV19, with TRBD2 as a possible D gene (7 bases). The CDR3 length is 14 residues. The ends were cut back, 2 bases at V and 6 bases at J, with 14 bases in the middle. CDR1 is LNHDA, CDR2 SQIVND, per germline (reference sequence).

This clone was counted a single time. The chain is built from TRBV6-5 and TRBJ1-2; 8 bases map to TRBD1. The CDR3 runs to 13 residues. J was trimmed by 1 base and V by 10 bases; bases with no gene match: 5. Germline lookup yields CDR1 MNHEY and CDR2 SVGAGI. CDR3 DNA sequence: TGTGCCACGACAGGGGTAGATAACTATGGCTACACCTTC. Its protein product is CATTGVDNYGYTF.

The V gene is TRBV19, the J gene TRBJ2-2, with 8 bases matching TRBD1. Germline values: CDR1 LNHDA, CDR2 SQIVND (reference sequence). The CDR3 has 15 residues. The V and J ends lost 3 bases and 5 bases, in that order; junction bases with no gene match: 5. The CDR3 loop reads CASSIRGRGTGELFF. CDR3 bases: TGTGCCAGTAGTATCAGGGGGCGCGGGACCGGGGAGCTGTTTTTT. Based on the CDR3 plus reference TRBV19 and TRBJ2-2, the full variable domain is DGGITQSPKYLFRKEGQNVTLSCEQNLNHDAMYWYRQDPGQGLRLIYYSQIVNDFQKGDIAEGYSVSREKKESFPLTVTSAQKNPTAFYLCASSIRGRGTGELFFGEGSRLTVL.

The V and J genes are TRBV7-9 and TRBJ2-5; TRBD2 matches 12 bases. The CDR3 contains 16 residues. V was pared by 4 bases and J by 2 bases, with 5 bases of the junction left unmatched. Germline-derived CDR1 and CDR2 are SEHNR and FQNEAQ (reference sequence). In DNA form, the CDR3 reads TGTGCCAGCAGCTGGGGTGGACTAGCGGGACAAGAGACCCAGTACTTC. This gives the protein CASSWGGLAGQETQYF.

CDR3 in amino acids: CASSIGDSNTDTQYF. DNA of the CDR3: TGTGCCAGTAGTATAGGGGACAGCAACACAGATACGCAGTATTTT. The gene calls are TRBV19 and TRBJ2-3; 7 bases are a match to TRBD1. The CDR3 is 15 residues long. Germline V gene data show CDR1 as LNHDA and CDR2 as SQIVND (reference sequence). The V and J ends lost 1 base and 2 bases, in that order; junction bases with no gene match: 3.

The sample holds a few counts of this clone. The V gene is TRBV6-5, the J gene TRBJ1-3; D unresolved. The CDR3 totals 13 residues. Deletions cut 1 base from V and 4 bases from J, with 5 bases between. Germline assignment: CDR1 MNHEY and CDR2 SVGAGI. The CDR3 is CASSYFLGNTIYF. The DNA of the CDR3 is TGTGCCAGCAGTTACTTTCTCGGAAACACCATATATTTT.

V is TRBV7-3 and J is TRBJ2-3, with 13 nucleotides matching TRBD2. The germline V gene has CDR1 SGHTA and CDR2 FQGTGA. CDR3 length: 19 residues. After removal of 0 bases from V and 0 bases from J, the junction contained 6 bases not matched to a gene. CDR3 bases: TGTGCCAGCAGCTTAACCCCGGGACTAGCGGGGACTAGCACAGATACGCAGTATTTT. Protein sequence: CASSLTPGLAGTSTDTQYF.

As for this clone: One end of the junction is discordant with germline, which a read error may explain. V and J are TRBV27 and TRBJ1-5; no definite D call. Germline V lookup: CDR1 MNHEY, CDR2 SMNVEV (reference sequence). This CDR3 contains 17 residues. CDR3: CANSPKYAATRDQPQHF. DNA of the CDR3: TGTGCCAACAGTCCGAAATATGCAGCCACGAGGGATCAGCCCCAGCATTTT.